This paragraph reports one TCR beta chain. Its antigen remains undetermined. Per-base quality was not reported, and no clone a single base away is much larger than it. These data come from a study of CD8+ T cells in alopecia areata (dated by TCRdb to 2017 to 2018). At the level of the whole study: To study T cell clonal expansion in alopecia areata, the researchers applied high-throughput TCRbeta sequencing to both the C3H/HeJ mouse model and human patients. In humans, TCRbeta sequencing was performed on scalp tissue and on sorted CD4+ and CD8+ peripheral blood T cells from healthy controls and from patients with patchy or totalis/universalis alopecia areata. Scalp clonality was compared among normal scalp (n=4), patchy alopecia areata scalp (n=8), and alopecia totalis/universalis scalp (n=8). RNA was obtained with the PAXgene miRNA kit for fixed scalp, the miRNeasy kit for PBMCs, and the RNeasy kit for mouse skin. immunoSEQ multiplex PCR using 35 Vbeta forward primers and 13 Jbeta reverse primers was used to amplify TCRbeta CDR3 regions.

The library came from the immunoSEQ multiplex PCR assay. RNA was extracted from all samples and reverse transcribed into cDNA as template for TCR sequencing. First-strand cDNA was synthesized with SuperScript III using a 2:1 mix of oligo-dT and random hexamers. A synthetic immune receptor repertoire was used to assess amplification bias, and residual bias was removed computationally. From the authors' description of their analysis: Raw reads were preprocessed to remove errors, and CDR3 was defined by IMGT conventions from the conserved cysteine to phenylalanine. To get clonality, Shannon entropy was normalized by log2 of the number of productive unique TCRs and the result was subtracted from 1. Whether each scalp clone was CD4 or CD8 was inferred by checking scalp TCRbeta sequences against the CD4 and CD8 repertoires from sorted blood. Here the immuneACCESS table is served through TCRdb, limited to in-frame sequences with V and J called. Missing clones are a known gap in these copies; in checked studies unresolved V genes cover under half, and the rest lacks a known reason. The D gene and trimming were derived from the DNA, and the V and J assignments and clone size from that table. A total of about 110,000 clones appear in this sample, 58% of them only once. Of the sample, roughly 25% falls within the top ten clones.

Results and caveats for the whole study, not just this receptor: Lesional scalp, especially in alopecia totalis/universalis, showed higher clonality and more expanded CD8+ clones than normal scalp, suggesting antigenic drive. Unlike mouse skin, which is dominated by gammadelta T cells, normal human skin has resident alphabeta T cells that are also sequenced, and this complicates analysis of the scalp TCR repertoire. Shared TCR sequences between patients were less evident than in mice, which may be partly attributable to HLA diversity in the patient population.

Lesional scalp punch biopsies and peripheral blood were collected from alopecia areata patients. PBMCs were isolated by density centrifugation and stained for CD3, CD4 and CD8, after which CD4+ and CD8+ T cells were sorted on a FACSAria. Alopecia areata patients who were not treated were recruited through a multicenter biomarker study. In roughly five patients from the biomarker study, the blood CD8+ T cells went through an additional sort into NKG2D-low and NKG2D-high fractions. Sequencing input: NKG2D-low CD8+ T cells sorted from blood. This sample's cell subset or site label indicates: sorted CD8+ NKG2D-low blood T cells. This sequence was found in a human donor with alopecia areata.

The CDR3 protein is CASAGSGLHTDTQYF. The DNA reads TGTGCCAGCGCGGGGTCGGGACTGCACACAGATACGCAGTATTTT. Recombination connected TRBV9 to TRBJ2-3, with TRBD2 tentatively as D gene (6 bases match). Sequences SGDLS (CDR1) and YYNGEE (CDR2) are obtained from the germline V gene. Measured from the cysteine to the phenylalanine, the CDR3 is 15 residues long. Kept here is only the CDR3 DNA, which spans 45 bases and is read in frame from base 1. V was cut back by 7 bases and J by 2 bases, leaving a gap of 17 bases between them.